These 24 T cell receptor beta chains came from one sample sequenced in a study of blood T cell repertoires in COVID-19. Sequencing was performed with immunoSEQ multiplex PCR; in TCRdb, only in-frame clones are kept and a portion is missing. The table shows 52,000 or so clones, with about nine tenths occurring only once. Sequencing was carried out using peripheral blood. The source of these receptors is a human donor in a cohort sampled during active COVID-19.

The chain combines TRBV7-8 with TRBJ2-1; D is unclear. Trimming stripped 0 bases from V and 2 bases from J, with 11 bases between. There are 16 residues in the CDR3. Germline V gene data show CDR1 as SGHVS and CDR2 as FQNEAQ. CDR3 region: CASSLANELPYNEQFF. Here the CDR3 DNA reads TGTGCCAGCAGCTTAGCAAACGAGTTACCCTACAATGAGCAGTTCTTC. Looking up the rest from reference TRBV7-8 and TRBJ2-1 gives the full variable domain: GAGVSQSPRYKVAKRGQDVALRCDPISGHVSLFWYQQALGQGPEFLTYFQNEAQLDKSGLPSDRFFAERPEGSVSTLKIQRTQQEDSAVYLCASSLANELPYNEQFFGPGTRLTVL.

The V call is TRBV6-6, the J call TRBJ2-5, with D maybe TRBD1 (5 bases). Germline CDR1 reads MNHNY; CDR2 reads SVGAGI (reference sequence). The CDR3 consists of 12 residues. V was shortened by 6 bases and J by 1 base, with 6 bases between the two germline ends. The CDR3 loop is CASRGAQETQYF. The CDR3 nucleotides read TGTGCCAGCAGAGGGGCCCAAGAGACCCAGTACTTC.

The rearrangement links TRBV27 to TRBJ2-3; tentatively, D is TRBD2 (5 bases). The CDR3 consists of 15 residues. CDR1 MNHEY and CDR2 SMNVEV come from the germline V gene (reference sequence). V was trimmed by 4 bases and J by 0 bases, leaving 11 bases between them. CDR3 amino acids: CASSSGSVSTDTQYF. As DNA, the CDR3 is TGTGCCAGCAGTTCTGGTAGCGTCAGCACAGATACGCAGTATTTT.

The rearrangement joins TRBV7-9 to TRBJ2-7, with 8 bases identical to TRBD1. Germline V gene lookup returns CDR1 SEHNR and CDR2 FQNEAQ (reference sequence). This CDR3 contains 16 residues. V gave up 5 bases and J gave up 3 bases; unmatched junction bases: 12. DNA of the CDR3: TGTGCCAGCAGCCGACTAACAGGGGGAGATTACTACGAGCAGTACTTC. Protein: CASSRLTGGDYYEQYF.

The V and J genes are TRBV4-1 and TRBJ2-7; 8 bases align to TRBD2. Germline loops: CDR1 MGHRA, CDR2 YSYEKL. The CDR3 consists of 18 residues. With V trimmed by 0 bases and J by 0 bases, 10 bases remained unmatched. The CDR3 here is CASSQDRESSGGSYEQYF. CDR3 DNA: TGCGCCAGCAGCCAAGATCGGGAGTCGAGCGGGGGCTCCTACGAGCAGTACTTC.

The CDR3 loop reads CASSLAGGDTQYF. The DNA of the CDR3 is TGTGCCAGCAGTTTAGCCGGGGGAGATACGCAGTATTTT. V is TRBV12-3 or TRBV12-4 and J is TRBJ2-3; D is perhaps TRBD2 (6 bases). This CDR3 region has 13 residues. V dropped 0 bases and J dropped 5 bases, with 6 bases sitting between them.

This chain uses TRBV7-7 with TRBJ2-5; D not resolved. V was shortened by 5 bases and J by 1 base, with 14 bases between the two germline ends. The CDR3 consists of 15 residues. Germline loops: CDR1 SSHAT, CDR2 FNYEAQ (reference sequence). The CDR3 loop is CASSKNSWAQETQYF. The DNA of the CDR3 is TGTGCCAGCAGCAAAAATTCGTGGGCCCAAGAGACCCAGTACTTC.

The V call is TRBV9, the J call TRBJ2-5; no clear D. Germline V lookup: CDR1 SGDLS, CDR2 YYNGEE. The CDR3 is 13 amino acids. V lost 6 bases and J 5 bases, leaving 14 bases between the germline ends. Here the CDR3 reads CASTLTWAETQYF. The CDR3 DNA is TGTGCCAGCACCCTTACTTGGGCGGAGACCCAGTACTTC. Variable domain in full (rest from reference TRBV9 and TRBJ2-5): DSGVTQTPKHLITATGQRVTLRCSPRSGDLSVYWYQQSLDQGLQFLIQYYNGEERAKGNILERFSAQQFPDLHSELNLSSLELGDSALYFCASTLTWAETQYFGPGTRLLVL.

V gene TRBV3-1 (or the pseudogene TRBV3-2) combines with J gene TRBJ1-5; 9 nucleotides match TRBD1. The CDR3 is 14 amino acids. Germline V lookup: CDR1 LGHDT, CDR2 YNNKEL (reference sequence). J was trimmed by 4 bases and V by 5 bases; bases with no gene match: 3. DNA of the CDR3: TGTGCCAGCAGCTCGACAGGGGGGAATCAGCCCCAGCATTTT. Translation: CASSSTGGNQPQHF.

This sequence joins TRBV2 and TRBJ1-6; D perhaps matches TRBD1 (5 bases). CDR1 is SNHLY, CDR2 FYNNEI, per germline. V lost 4 bases and J lost 9, with 13 bases in between. This CDR3 is 14 amino acids long. The CDR3 DNA reads TGTGCCAGCAGTGCACAGGAGGGGTTTTCACCCCTCCACTTT. Protein: CASSAQEGFSPLHF.

In this sample, this clone is medium-sized. The chain employs TRBV19 and TRBJ2-1; 13 bases fit TRBD2. V trimming: 4 bases; J trimming: 7 bases; junction bases outside the gene matches: 16. Germline assignment: CDR1 LNHDA and CDR2 SQIVND (reference sequence). The CDR3 is 19 residues long. This CDR3 is CASSTPGAGLAGESNEQFF. The CDR3 DNA is TGTGCCAGTAGTACACCCGGGGCAGGACTAGCGGGAGAGTCAAATGAGCAGTTCTTC.

The chain joins TRBV6-5 to TRBJ2-7; the match to TRBD2 covers 9 bases. CDR1 is MNHEY and CDR2 is SVGAGI in the germline V gene. With 2 bases clipped from V and 6 bases from J, the junction kept 8 bases outside the gene matches. This CDR3 contains 15 residues. The CDR3 here is CASSYQTSGESEQYF. The CDR3, as DNA: TGTGCCAGCAGTTACCAGACTAGCGGAGAATCCGAGCAGTACTTC.

This chain joins TRBV5-1 and TRBJ2-3; 10 positions agree with TRBD2. From germline, CDR1 is SGHRS and CDR2 YFSETQ. The V segment lost 3 bases and the J segment 5 bases; nucleotides outside the gene matches: 3. The CDR3 sequence is 14 residues long. CDR3 sequence: CASSSRTSGDTQYF. CDR3 in DNA: TGCGCCAGCAGCTCCAGGACTAGCGGAGATACGCAGTATTTT.

The V call is TRBV6-1, the J call TRBJ1-2, with TRBD1 as a possible D gene (6 bases). The CDR3 has 15 amino acids. Trimming left V 2 bases short and J 1 base short, with 11 bases between. Per germline, CDR1 MNHNS and CDR2 SASEGT. CDR3: CASSEQGRNNYGYTF. CDR3 nucleotide sequence: TGTGCCAGCAGTGAACAGGGGCGGAATAACTATGGCTACACCTTC.

V is TRBV3-1 (or the pseudogene TRBV3-2) and J is TRBJ2-7; no clear D gene. V shed 4 bases and J shed 2 bases, with 12 bases lying between them. Germline CDR1 LGHDT, CDR2 YNNKEL (reference sequence). The CDR3 covers 14 residues. CDR3 sequence (DNA): TGTGCCAGCAGCCCCTCGGGTCCCCCCTACGAGCAGTACTTC. Protein sequence: CASSPSGPPYEQYF.

The chain couples TRBV7-3 to TRBJ1-5, with a tentative D call TRBD1 (6 bases). CDR3 length equals 14 residues. Germline-derived CDR1 and CDR2 are SGHTA and FQGTGA. V shed 4 bases and J shed 7 bases, with 14 bases lying between them. The CDR3 bases are TGTGCCAGCAGCTCAGGTCAGGGGAACCAGCCCCAGCATTTT. This translates into CASSSGQGNQPQHF.

V and J are TRBV28 and TRBJ1-4; a weak D match, TRBD1 (5 bases). Germline CDR1 and CDR2: MDHEN and SYDVKM. With 6 bases removed from V and 3 bases from J, the gap between germline ends came to 20 bases. The CDR3 is 17 residues long. CDR3 residues: CASSYRQKRRSNEKLFF. CDR3 nucleotide sequence: TGTGCCAGCAGCTATCGACAGAAAAGGCGGTCTAATGAAAAACTGTTTTTT.

The sample holds a few counts of this clone. The chain employs TRBV7-2 and TRBJ2-3; D is ambiguous. The V end was cut by 6 bases, the J end by 2 bases, with 9 bases between. Germline assignment: CDR1 SGHTA and CDR2 FQGNSA. The CDR3 is made up of 13 amino acids. CDR3 amino acids: CASRRLVTDTQYF. The CDR3 DNA is TGTGCCAGCAGGCGACTGGTCACAGATACGCAGTATTTT.

The J gene is TRBJ2-2, the V gene TRBV9; D might be TRBD1 (6 bases). The CDR3 spans 15 residues. V was shortened by 4 bases and J by 1 base, with 11 bases between the two germline ends. The germline V gene encodes CDR1 SGDLS and CDR2 YYNGEE. CDR3 bases: TGTGCCAGCAGCCCTTGGACAGAGAACACCGGGGAGCTGTTTTTT. It is translated as CASSPWTENTGELFF.

This chain joins TRBV18 and TRBJ2-3; a possible D gene is TRBD2 (5 bases). The germline CDR1 and CDR2 sequences are KGHSH and LQKENI. The CDR3 has 15 amino acids. The V end was cut by 6 bases, the J end by 3 bases, with 16 bases between. This CDR3 reads CASSQLGGRTDTQYF. The CDR3 nucleotides are TGTGCCAGCTCTCAATTAGGAGGAAGGACAGATACGCAGTATTTT.

The J gene is TRBJ2-7, the V gene TRBV19; TRBD1 agrees at 8 bases. The J segment lost 4 bases and the V segment lost 5 bases, leaving 7 bases of the junction unmatched. Germline V lookup: CDR1 LNHDA, CDR2 SQIVND (reference sequence). CDR3 length equals 14 residues. In nucleotides, the CDR3 is TGTGCCAGTAGTCTCCAGGACAGGGAATACGAGCAGTACTTC. Translated, it gives CASSLQDREYEQYF. The full variable domain, completed using reference TRBV19 and TRBJ2-7, is DGGITQSPKYLFRKEGQNVTLSCEQNLNHDAMYWYRQDPGQGLRLIYYSQIVNDFQKGDIAEGYSVSREKKESFPLTVTSAQKNPTAFYLCASSLQDREYEQYFGPGTRLTVT.

This chain connects TRBV19 to TRBJ2-1; 16 bases line up with TRBD2. With 4 bases clipped from V and 10 bases from J, the junction kept 10 bases outside the gene matches. The germline CDR1 and CDR2 sequences are LNHDA and SQIVND (reference sequence). The CDR3 spans 17 residues. The CDR3 is CASSTLGLAGGLEEQFF. The CDR3 DNA follows: TGTGCCAGTAGTACATTGGGACTAGCGGGGGGGCTGGAAGAGCAGTTCTTC.

This clone was recorded only once. The chain carries TRBV6-1 and TRBJ1-5; 8 nucleotides line up with TRBD1. CDR1 is MNHNS and CDR2 is SASEGT in the germline V gene. The CDR3 is 16 residues long. V trimming: 4 bases; J trimming: 6 bases; junction bases outside the gene matches: 11. The CDR3 DNA reads TGTGCCAGCAGTGCGGGCCCGCAGGGGGCGGGTCAGCCCCAGCATTTT. Translation gives CASSAGPQGAGQPQHF.

The chain recombines TRBV6-4 with TRBJ2-1, with a tentative D call TRBD1 (6 bases). CDR1 is MRHNA and CDR2 is SNTAGT in the germline V gene. The CDR3 has 13 amino acids. V lost 2 bases to trimming and J lost 4 bases, with 6 bases between them. CDR3 loop: CASSDRGYNEQFF. In DNA form, the CDR3 reads TGTGCCAGCAGTGACAGGGGGTACAATGAGCAGTTCTTC.